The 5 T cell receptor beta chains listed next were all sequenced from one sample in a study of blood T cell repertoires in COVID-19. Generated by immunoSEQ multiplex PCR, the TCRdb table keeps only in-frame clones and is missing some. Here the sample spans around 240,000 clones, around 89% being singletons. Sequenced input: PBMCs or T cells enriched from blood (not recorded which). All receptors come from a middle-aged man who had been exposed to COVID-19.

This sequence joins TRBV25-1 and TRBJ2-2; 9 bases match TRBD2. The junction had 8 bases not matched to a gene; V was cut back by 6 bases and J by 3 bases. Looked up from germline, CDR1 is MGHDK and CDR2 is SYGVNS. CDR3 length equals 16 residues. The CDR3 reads CASRPIAGADTGELFF. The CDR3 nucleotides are TGTGCCAGCAGACCAATAGCGGGAGCGGACACCGGGGAGCTGTTTTTT. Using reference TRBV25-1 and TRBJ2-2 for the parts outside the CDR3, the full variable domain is EADIYQTPRYLVIGTGKKITLECSQTMGHDKMYWYQQDPGMELHLIHYSYGVNSTEKGDLSSESTVSRIRTEHFPLTLESARPSHTSQYLCASRPIAGADTGELFFGEGSRLTVL.

The CDR3 nucleotides are TGTGCCAGCAGTGAATTGGGGACAGGGGGCGACGAGCAGTACTTC. Its protein is CASSELGTGGDEQYF. The rearrangement uses TRBV25-1 and TRBJ2-7, with 12 bases matching TRBD1. CDR1 and CDR2 (germline): MGHDK, SYGVNS. This CDR3 region has 15 residues. The trim removed 1 base at V and 5 bases at J, leaving 3 bases unmatched.

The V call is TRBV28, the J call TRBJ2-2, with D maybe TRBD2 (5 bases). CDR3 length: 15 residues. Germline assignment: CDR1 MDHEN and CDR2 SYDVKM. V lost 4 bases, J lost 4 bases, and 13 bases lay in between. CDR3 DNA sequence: TGTGCCAGCAGTTCCCCGGGGAGCGGCACCGGGGAGCTGTTTTTT. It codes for CASSSPGSGTGELFF.

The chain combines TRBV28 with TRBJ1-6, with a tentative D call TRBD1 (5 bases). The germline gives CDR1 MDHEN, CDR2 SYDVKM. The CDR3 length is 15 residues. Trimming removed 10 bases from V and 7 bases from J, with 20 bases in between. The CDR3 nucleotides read TGTGCCACCAGCCGGACTAGGGGAAGCAATTCACCCCTCCACTTT. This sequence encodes CATSRTRGSNSPLHF.

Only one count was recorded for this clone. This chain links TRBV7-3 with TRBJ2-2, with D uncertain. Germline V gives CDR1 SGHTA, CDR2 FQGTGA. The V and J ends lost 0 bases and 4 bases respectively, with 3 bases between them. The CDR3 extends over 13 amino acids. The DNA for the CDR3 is TGTGCCAGCAGCTTAACCAGCACCGGGGAGCTGTTTTTT. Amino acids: CASSLTSTGELFF.